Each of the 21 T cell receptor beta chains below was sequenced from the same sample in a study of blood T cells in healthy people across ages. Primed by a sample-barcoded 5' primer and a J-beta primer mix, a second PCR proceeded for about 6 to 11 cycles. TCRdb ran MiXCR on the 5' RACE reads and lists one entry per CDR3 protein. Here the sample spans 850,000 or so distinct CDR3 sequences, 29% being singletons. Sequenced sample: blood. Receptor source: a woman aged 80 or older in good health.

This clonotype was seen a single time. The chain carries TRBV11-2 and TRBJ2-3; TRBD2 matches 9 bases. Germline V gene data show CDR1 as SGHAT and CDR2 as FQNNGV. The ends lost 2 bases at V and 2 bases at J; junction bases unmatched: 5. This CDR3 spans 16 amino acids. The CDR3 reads CASSLMPSGTTDTQYF. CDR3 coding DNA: TGTGCCAGCAGCTTAATGCCTAGCGGGACCACAGATACGCAGTATTTT.

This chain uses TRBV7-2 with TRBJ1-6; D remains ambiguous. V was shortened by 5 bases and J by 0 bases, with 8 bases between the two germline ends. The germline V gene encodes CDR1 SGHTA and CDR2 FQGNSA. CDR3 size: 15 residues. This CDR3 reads CASSQQSSYNSPLHF. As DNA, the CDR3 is TGTGCCAGCAGCCAACAGAGCTCCTATAATTCACCCCTCCACTTT.

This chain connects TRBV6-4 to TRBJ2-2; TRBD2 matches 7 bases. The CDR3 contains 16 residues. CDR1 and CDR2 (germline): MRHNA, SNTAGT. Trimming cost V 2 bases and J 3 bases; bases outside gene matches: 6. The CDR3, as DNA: TGTGCCAGCAGTGACGCACTAGCGCGGGACACCGGGGAGCTGTTTTTT. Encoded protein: CASSDALARDTGELFF.

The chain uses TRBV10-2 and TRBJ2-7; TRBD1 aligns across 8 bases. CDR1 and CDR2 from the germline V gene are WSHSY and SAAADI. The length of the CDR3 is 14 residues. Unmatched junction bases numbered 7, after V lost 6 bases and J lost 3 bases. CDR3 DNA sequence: TGCGCCAGCAGCATGGATGGACAGGGCTACGAGCAGTACTTC. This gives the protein CASSMDGQGYEQYF.

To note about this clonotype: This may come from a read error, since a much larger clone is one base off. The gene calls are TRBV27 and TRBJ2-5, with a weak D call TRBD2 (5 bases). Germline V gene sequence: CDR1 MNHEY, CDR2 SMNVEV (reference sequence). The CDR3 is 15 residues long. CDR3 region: CASSPHAGKEETRYF. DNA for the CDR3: TGTGCCAGCAGTCCCCACGCGGGTAAAGAAGAGACCCGGTACTTC.

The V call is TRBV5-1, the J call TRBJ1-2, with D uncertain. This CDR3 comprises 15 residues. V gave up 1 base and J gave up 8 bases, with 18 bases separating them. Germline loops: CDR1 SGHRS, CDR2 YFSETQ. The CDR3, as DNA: TGCGCCAGCAGCTTGAGCTCGAGTTCTTCTGTGGGCTACACCTTC. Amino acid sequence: CASSLSSSSSVGYTF.

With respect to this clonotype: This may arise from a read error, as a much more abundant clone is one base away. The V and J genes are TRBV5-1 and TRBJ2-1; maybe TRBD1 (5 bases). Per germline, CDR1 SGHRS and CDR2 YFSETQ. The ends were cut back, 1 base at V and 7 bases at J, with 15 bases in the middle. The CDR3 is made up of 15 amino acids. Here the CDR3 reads CASSLLGVPLNEQFF. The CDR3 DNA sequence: TGCGCCAGCAGCTTGCTAGGGGTGCCTTTAAATGAGCAGTTCTTC.

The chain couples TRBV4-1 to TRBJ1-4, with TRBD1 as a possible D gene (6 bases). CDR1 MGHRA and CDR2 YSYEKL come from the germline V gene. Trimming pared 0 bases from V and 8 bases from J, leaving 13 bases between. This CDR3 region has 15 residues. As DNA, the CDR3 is TGCGCCAGCAGCCAAGATCCGATAAGGGGGGAAAAACTGTTTTTT. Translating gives CASSQDPIRGEKLFF.

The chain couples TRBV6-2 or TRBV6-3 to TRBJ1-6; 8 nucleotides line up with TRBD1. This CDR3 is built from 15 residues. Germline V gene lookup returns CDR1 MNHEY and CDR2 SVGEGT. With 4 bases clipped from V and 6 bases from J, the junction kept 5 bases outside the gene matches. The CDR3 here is CASSLTGVLNSPLHF. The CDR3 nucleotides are TGTGCCAGCAGTTTGACAGGGGTTCTTAATTCACCCCTCCACTTT.

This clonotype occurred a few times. This CDR3 is CAWSPRLRLSQETQYF. The CDR3 DNA follows: TGTGCCTGGAGTCCCCGCCTTAGACTATCCCAAGAGACCCAGTACTTC. This chain joins TRBV30 and TRBJ2-4; possible D gene TRBD2, 5 bases. The J call may not be correct, given that the DNA end is closer to TRBJ2-5. Germline V gene data show CDR1 as GTSNPN and CDR2 as SVGIG (reference sequence). CDR3 length equals 16 residues.

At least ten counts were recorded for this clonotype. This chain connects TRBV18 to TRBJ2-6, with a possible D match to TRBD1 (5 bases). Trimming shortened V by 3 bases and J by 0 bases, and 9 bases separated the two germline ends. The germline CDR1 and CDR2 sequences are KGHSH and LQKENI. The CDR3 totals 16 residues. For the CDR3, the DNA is TGTGCCAGCTCACCCAACAGGAACTCTGGGGCCAACGTCCTGACTTTC. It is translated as CASSPNRNSGANVLTF.

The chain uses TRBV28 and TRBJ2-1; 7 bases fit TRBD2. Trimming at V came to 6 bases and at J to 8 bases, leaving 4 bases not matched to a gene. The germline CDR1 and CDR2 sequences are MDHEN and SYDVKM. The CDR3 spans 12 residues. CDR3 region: CASRPGGYEQFF. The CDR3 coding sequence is TGTGCCAGCAGGCCGGGGGGATATGAGCAGTTCTTC.

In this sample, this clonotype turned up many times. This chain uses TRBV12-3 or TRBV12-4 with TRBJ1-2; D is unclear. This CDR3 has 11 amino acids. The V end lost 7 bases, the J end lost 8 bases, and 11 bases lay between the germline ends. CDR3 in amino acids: CASKGLGGYTF. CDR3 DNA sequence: TGTGCCAGCAAAGGCTTGGGGGGCTACACCTTC.

The CDR3 reads CASSRGQSSGNTIYF. The CDR3 DNA follows: TGCGCCAGCAGCCGGGGACAGTCCTCTGGAAACACCATATATTTT. V usage is TRBV5-1 and J usage is TRBJ1-3; 7 bases agree with TRBD1. Trimming took 4 bases from V and 0 from J; bases not matched to a gene: 4. Germline CDR1 reads SGHRS; CDR2 reads YFSETQ. The CDR3 loop spans 15 amino acids.

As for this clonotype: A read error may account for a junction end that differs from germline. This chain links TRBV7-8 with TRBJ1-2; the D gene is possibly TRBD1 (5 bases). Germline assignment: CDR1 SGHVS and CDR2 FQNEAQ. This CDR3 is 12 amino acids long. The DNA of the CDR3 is TGTGTCAGCAGCTTAGGGGCCTATGGCTACACCTTC. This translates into CVSSLGAYGYTF.

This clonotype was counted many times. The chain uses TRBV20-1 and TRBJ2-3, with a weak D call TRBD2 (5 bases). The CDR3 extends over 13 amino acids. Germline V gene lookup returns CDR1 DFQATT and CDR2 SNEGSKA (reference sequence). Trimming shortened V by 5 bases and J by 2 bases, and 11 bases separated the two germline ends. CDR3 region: CSAERESTDTQYF. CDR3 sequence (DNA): TGCAGTGCTGAGAGGGAATCCACAGATACGCAGTATTTT.

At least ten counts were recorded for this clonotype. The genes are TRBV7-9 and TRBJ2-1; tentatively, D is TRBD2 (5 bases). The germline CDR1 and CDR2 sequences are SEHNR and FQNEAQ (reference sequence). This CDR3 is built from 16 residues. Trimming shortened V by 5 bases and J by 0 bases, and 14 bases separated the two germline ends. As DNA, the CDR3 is TGTGCCAGCAGCCGAGGAGGACCTAGCTCCTACAATGAGCAGTTCTTC. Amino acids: CASSRGGPSSYNEQFF.

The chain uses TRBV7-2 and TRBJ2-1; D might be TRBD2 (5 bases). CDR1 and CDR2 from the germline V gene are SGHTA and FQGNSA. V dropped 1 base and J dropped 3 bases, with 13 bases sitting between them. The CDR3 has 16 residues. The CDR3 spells CASSLEGSFGYNEQFF. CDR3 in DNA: TGTGCCAGCAGCTTAGAAGGGAGTTTTGGCTACAATGAGCAGTTCTTC.

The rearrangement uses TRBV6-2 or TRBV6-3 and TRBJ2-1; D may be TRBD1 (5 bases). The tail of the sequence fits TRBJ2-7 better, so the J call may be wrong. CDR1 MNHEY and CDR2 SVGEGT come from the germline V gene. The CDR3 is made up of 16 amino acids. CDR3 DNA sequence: TGTGCCAGCAGTGGACCGTGTGACAGCTCCTACAATGAGCAGTACTTC. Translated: CASSGPCDSSYNEQYF.

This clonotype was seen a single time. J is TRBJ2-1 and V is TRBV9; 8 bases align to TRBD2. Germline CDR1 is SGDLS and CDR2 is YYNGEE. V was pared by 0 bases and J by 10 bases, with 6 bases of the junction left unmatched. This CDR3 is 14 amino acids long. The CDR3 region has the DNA TGTGCCAGCAGCGTAGGAGGGACTAGTGGGGAGCAGTTCTTC. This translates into CASSVGGTSGEQFF.

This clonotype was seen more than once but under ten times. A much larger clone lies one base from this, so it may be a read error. In DNA form, the CDR3 reads TGTGCCAGCAGCTTGACTAGGGACCAAGAGACCCAGTTCTTC. Translation: CASSLTRDQETQFF. The chain links TRBV7-2 to TRBJ2-1, with a possible D match to TRBD2 (6 bases). Germline-derived CDR1 and CDR2 are SGHTA and FQGNSA. Trimming took 3 bases from V and 13 from J, leaving 19 bases between them. CDR3 length equals 14 residues.